Following are 11 T cell receptor beta chains from one sample sequenced in a study of T cells in pancreatic ductal adenocarcinoma. Here immunoSEQ multiplex PCR was the method, and the copy in TCRdb shows in-frame clones only, minus some. The sample yields over 15,000 clones, around 91% seen once. Surgery without prior neoadjuvant therapy was the treatment of the selected pancreatic ductal adenocarcinoma patients. Input material: PBMCs. These receptors were obtained from a human donor with pancreatic ductal adenocarcinoma.

This chain uses TRBV6-1 with TRBJ1-6, with D uncertain. The CDR3 length is 17 residues. With 2 bases removed from V and 6 bases from J, the gap between germline ends came to 17 bases. Germline loops: CDR1 MNHNS, CDR2 SASEGT. The DNA for the CDR3 is TGTGCCAGCAGTGAAACCCCCGGAGGAATCGCTAATTCACCCCTCCACTTT. This sequence encodes CASSETPGGIANSPLHF.

V is TRBV6-5 and J is TRBJ2-3; D is perhaps TRBD1 (5 bases). The ends were cut back, 7 bases at V and 1 base at J, with 15 bases in the middle. CDR1 MNHEY and CDR2 SVGAGI come from the germline V gene. The CDR3 spans 15 residues. CDR3 in amino acids: CASNTLGAGTDTQYF. The CDR3 nucleotides are TGTGCCAGCAATACATTAGGGGCCGGCACAGATACGCAGTATTTT.

This rearrangement joins TRBV10-3 to TRBJ1-1, with 8 bases matching TRBD1. The germline CDR1 and CDR2 sequences are ENHRY and SYGVKD. The CDR3 contains 19 residues. V trimming: 2 bases; J trimming: 0 bases; junction bases outside the gene matches: 14. The CDR3 bases are TGTGCCATCAGTGAGAAGACTCCCGGCAGGGGGCGGATGAACACTGAAGCTTTCTTT. It translates to CAISEKTPGRGRMNTEAFF.

The chain has TRBV9 and TRBJ1-2; a possible D gene is TRBD1 (5 bases). V shed 4 bases and J shed 8 bases, with 15 bases lying between them. The CDR3 is 13 amino acids. In germline, CDR1 is SGDLS, CDR2 YYNGEE. CDR3 sequence (DNA): TGTGCCAGCAGCACAACCGGGACCTCGGGCTACACCTTC. Amino acids: CASSTTGTSGYTF.

This rearrangement joins TRBV5-4 to TRBJ1-4; 7 positions match TRBD1. Looked up from germline, CDR1 is SGHNT and CDR2 is YYREEE (reference sequence). The CDR3 consists of 16 residues. V trimming: 0 bases; J trimming: 5 bases; junction bases outside the gene matches: 7. The CDR3 DNA sequence: TGTGCCAGCAGCTTGGCCGCTAGACAGGGAAATGAAAAACTGTTTTTT. Translation: CASSLAARQGNEKLFF.

This rearrangement joins TRBV19 to TRBJ1-4; D perhaps matches TRBD1 (6 bases). In germline, CDR1 is LNHDA, CDR2 SQIVND (reference sequence). The CDR3 spans 15 residues. The germline V and J ends were trimmed by 5 bases and 4 bases, with 14 bases remaining between them. CDR3: CASSFGGGLNEKLFF. As DNA, the CDR3 is TGTGCCAGTAGTTTCGGGGGCGGCCTTAATGAAAAACTGTTTTTT.

The rearrangement joins TRBV10-2 to TRBJ2-7; TRBD1 matches at 7 bases. In germline, CDR1 is WSHSY, CDR2 SAAADI. The V segment lost 6 bases and the J segment 2 bases; nucleotides outside the gene matches: 7. CDR3 length equals 14 residues. CDR3 sequence reads: CASRWTGRTYEQYF. DNA for the CDR3: TGCGCCAGCAGGTGGACAGGTAGAACCTACGAGCAGTACTTC.

The chain joins TRBV5-1 to TRBJ2-7; 9 positions match TRBD1. This CDR3 has 16 residues. V dropped 5 bases and J dropped 0; count of bases not matched to a gene: 9. From germline, CDR1 is SGHRS and CDR2 YFSETQ. The CDR3 DNA is TGCGCCAGCAGTCTCGGGACAGGGACCATCTCCTACGAGCAGTACTTC. It is translated as CASSLGTGTISYEQYF.

The genes are TRBV6-1 and TRBJ1-2; D perhaps matches TRBD1 (5 bases). The length of the CDR3 is 18 residues. Germline lookup yields CDR1 MNHNS and CDR2 SASEGT. V was pared by 1 base and J by 4 bases, with 22 bases between. CDR3 coding DNA: TGTGCCAGCAGTGAAGATCGGGGGAGACTAATACTCGGCTATGGCTACACCTTC. Encoded protein: CASSEDRGRLILGYGYTF.

V gene TRBV4-1 combines with J gene TRBJ2-2; TRBD2 matches 8 bases. J gave up 4 bases and V 4 bases, and 5 bases lay outside the gene matches. Germline V CDR1 and CDR2: MGHRA, YSYEKL. The CDR3 is 15 residues long. CDR3 loop: CASSPLGGGTGELFF. CDR3 coding DNA: TGCGCCAGCAGCCCCCTCGGGGGGGGCACCGGGGAGCTGTTTTTT.

This clone was seen a few times. DNA for the CDR3: TGTGCCAGCAGTTTATTCTTAGCGGGAGGGCCGCCATACGAGCAGTACTTC. It specifies CASSLFLAGGPPYEQYF. The chain links TRBV28 to TRBJ2-7; 11 bases map to TRBD2. The V and J ends lost 1 base and 4 bases, in that order; junction bases with no gene match: 9. The length of the CDR3 is 17 residues. The germline V gene encodes CDR1 MDHEN and CDR2 SYDVKM. Drawing the rest from reference TRBV28 and TRBJ2-7, the complete variable domain is DVKVTQSSRYLVKRTGEKVFLECVQDMDHENMFWYRQDPGLGLRLIYFSYDVKMKEKGDIPEGYSVSREKKERFSLILESASTNQTSMYLCASSLFLAGGPPYEQYFGPGTRLTVT.